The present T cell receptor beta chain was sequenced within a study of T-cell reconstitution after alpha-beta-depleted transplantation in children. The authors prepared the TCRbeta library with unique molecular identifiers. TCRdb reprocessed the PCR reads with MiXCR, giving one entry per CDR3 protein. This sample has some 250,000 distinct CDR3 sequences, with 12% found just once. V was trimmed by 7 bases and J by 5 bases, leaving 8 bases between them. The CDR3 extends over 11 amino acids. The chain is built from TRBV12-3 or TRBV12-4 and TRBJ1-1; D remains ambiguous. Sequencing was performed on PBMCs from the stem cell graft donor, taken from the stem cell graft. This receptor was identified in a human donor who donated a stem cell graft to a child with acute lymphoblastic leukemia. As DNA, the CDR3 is TGTGCCAGCACCTTTGGTACTGAAGCTTTCTTT. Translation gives CASTFGTEAFF.